What follows are 12 T cell receptor beta chains derived from one specimen sequenced in a study of cytomegalovirus exposure and HLA in healthy donors. This PCR relied on a set of 60 Vbeta primers and 13 Jbeta primers. Clones were sequenced by immunoSEQ multiplex PCR, and TCRdb holds only the in-frame ones, with some missing. The sample lists under 300,000 clones; around 86% were seen once. The sequenced material came from PBMCs. These TCRs come from a man aged 40-49 years in good health and CMV-seropositive.

The chain is built from TRBV5-1 and TRBJ1-4; weak D call: TRBD1 (6 bases). The CDR3 loop spans 13 amino acids. The germline V and J ends were trimmed by 4 bases and 5 bases, with 9 bases remaining between them. The germline gives CDR1 SGHRS, CDR2 YFSETQ. CDR3 residues: CASSRTVNEKLFF. DNA for the CDR3: TGCGCCAGCAGCCGGACAGTGAATGAAAAACTGTTTTTT. Full variable domain (rest looked up from reference TRBV5-1 and TRBJ1-4): KAGVTQTPRYLIKTRGQQVTLSCSPISGHRSVSWYQQTPGQGLQFLFEYFSETQRNKGNFPGRFSGRQFSNSRSEMNVSTLELGDSALYLCASSRTVNEKLFFGSGTQLSVL.

This CDR3 is CASSGRGYTDTQYF. In DNA, the CDR3 is TGTGCCAGCAGTGGGCGCGGTTACACAGATACGCAGTATTTT. The V gene is TRBV2, the J gene TRBJ2-3; D ambiguous. Germline V gives CDR1 SNHLY, CDR2 FYNNEI. The CDR3 loop spans 14 amino acids. The ends were cut back, 4 bases at V and 2 bases at J, with 10 bases in the middle. Complete variable domain (other parts from reference TRBV2 and TRBJ2-3): EPEVTQTPSHQVTQMGQEVILRCVPISNHLYFYWYRQILGQKVEFLVSFYNNEISEKSEIFDDQFSVERPDGSNFTLKIRSTKLEDSAMYFCASSGRGYTDTQYFGPGTRLTVL.

The rearrangement links TRBV7-8 to TRBJ2-7; D may be TRBD2 (5 bases). Trimming took off 0 bases at V and 7 bases at J, with 10 bases between the two ends. The germline gives CDR1 SGHVS, CDR2 FQNEAQ. CDR3 length: 13 amino acids. The CDR3 nucleotides read TGTGCCAGCAGCTTAGCGGGAGTGGGGGAGCAGTACTTC. Translating it yields CASSLAGVGEQYF.

CDR3 DNA sequence: TGTGCCAGCAGCTTACTAGCGGGAGCAGGCTACGAGCAGTACTTC. It specifies CASSLLAGAGYEQYF. The rearrangement uses TRBV5-6 and TRBJ2-5, with TRBD2 identical over 11 bases. The end of the DNA fits TRBJ2-7 better, so the J call may be wrong. The CDR3 totals 15 residues. Germline V gene data show CDR1 as SGHDT and CDR2 as YYEEEE.

This sequence joins TRBV2 and TRBJ2-2, with D perhaps TRBD1 (5 bases). With 5 bases removed from V and 0 bases from J, the gap between germline ends came to 7 bases. CDR3 size: 14 residues. Germline V CDR1 and CDR2: SNHLY, FYNNEI. Written as DNA, the CDR3 is TGTGCCAGCAGTCGACAGTCGAACACCGGGGAGCTGTTTTTT. Protein: CASSRQSNTGELFF. Variable domain in full (rest from reference TRBV2 and TRBJ2-2): EPEVTQTPSHQVTQMGQEVILRCVPISNHLYFYWYRQILGQKVEFLVSFYNNEISEKSEIFDDQFSVERPDGSNFTLKIRSTKLEDSAMYFCASSRQSNTGELFFGEGSRLTVL.

J is TRBJ2-3 and V is TRBV7-2; 14 bases are a match to TRBD2. V lost 5 bases, J lost 3 bases, and 7 bases stayed unmatched. CDR3 length: 17 amino acids. Germline assignment: CDR1 SGHTA and CDR2 FQGNSA. The CDR3: CASSRRLAGGPTDTQYF. The DNA of the CDR3 is TGTGCCAGCAGCCGCCGACTAGCGGGAGGGCCGACAGATACGCAGTATTTT.

The chain joins TRBV27 to TRBJ1-2; 11 bases match TRBD1. The CDR3 extends over 15 amino acids. The J segment lost 7 bases and the V segment lost 3 bases, leaving 7 bases of the junction unmatched. Germline V lookup: CDR1 MNHEY, CDR2 SMNVEV (reference sequence). CDR3 sequence reads: CASSLTWTGGGGYTF. The CDR3 bases are TGTGCCAGCAGTTTGACTTGGACAGGGGGCGGTGGCTACACCTTC.

Here the CDR3 reads CASSAGRANEKLFF. DNA of the CDR3: TGTGCCAGCAGCGCGGGGAGGGCTAATGAAAAACTGTTTTTT. The rearrangement links TRBV9 to TRBJ1-4; D ambiguous. The germline V and J ends were trimmed by 3 bases and 3 bases, with 9 bases remaining between them. CDR1 and CDR2 from the germline V gene are SGDLS and YYNGEE. The CDR3 is 14 amino acids.

V and J are TRBV6-1 and TRBJ2-5; tentatively, D is TRBD1 (6 bases). The germline gives CDR1 MNHNS, CDR2 SASEGT. The V end was cut by 9 bases, the J end by 5 bases, with 16 bases between. The CDR3 is 13 amino acids. The CDR3: CARGLGAGETQYF. CDR3 coding DNA: TGTGCCAGGGGGTTGGGGGCCGGGGAGACCCAGTACTTC.

This chain links TRBV5-1 with TRBJ2-3; 10 bases align to TRBD2. V gave up 3 bases and J gave up 4 bases; unmatched junction bases: 8. The germline V gene encodes CDR1 SGHRS and CDR2 YFSETQ. This CDR3 region has 16 residues. In nucleotides, the CDR3 is TGCGCCAGCAGCTGGAGCAGCGGGAGGGACGCAGATACGCAGTATTTT. Its translation is CASSWSSGRDADTQYF.

The chain recombines TRBV2 with TRBJ1-2; 7 bases align to TRBD1. CDR3 length: 14 amino acids. Germline trimming cut 5 bases from V and 8 bases from J; bases unmatched to any gene: 11. Per germline, CDR1 SNHLY and CDR2 FYNNEI. The CDR3 DNA reads TGTGCCAGCAGTCGAAGTCAGGGGGTCCTGGGCTACACCTTC. Translated: CASSRSQGVLGYTF.

The CDR3 is CASSPSFGQPQHF. The DNA of the CDR3 is TGTGCCAGCAGTCCTTCTTTCGGTCAGCCCCAGCATTTT. The chain has TRBV27 and TRBJ1-5; D not certain. The ends were cut back, 5 bases at V and 6 bases at J, with 11 bases in the middle. The CDR3 runs 13 residues. CDR1 and CDR2 from the germline V gene are MNHEY and SMNVEV (reference sequence).